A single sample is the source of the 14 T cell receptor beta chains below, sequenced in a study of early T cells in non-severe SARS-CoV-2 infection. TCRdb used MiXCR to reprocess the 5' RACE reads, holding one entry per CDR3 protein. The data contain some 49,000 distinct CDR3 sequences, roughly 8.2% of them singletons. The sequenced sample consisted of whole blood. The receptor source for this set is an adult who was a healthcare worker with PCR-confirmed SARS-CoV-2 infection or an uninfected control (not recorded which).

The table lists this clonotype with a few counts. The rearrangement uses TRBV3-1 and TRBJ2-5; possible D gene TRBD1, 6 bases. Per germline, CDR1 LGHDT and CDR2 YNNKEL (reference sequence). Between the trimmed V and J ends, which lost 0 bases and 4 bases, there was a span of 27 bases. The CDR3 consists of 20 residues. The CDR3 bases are TGTGCCAGCAGCCAAGAATTGCTTCCGAGACCCCAACCAGGGGCAGAGACCCAGTACTTC. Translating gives CASSQELLPRPQPGAETQYF.

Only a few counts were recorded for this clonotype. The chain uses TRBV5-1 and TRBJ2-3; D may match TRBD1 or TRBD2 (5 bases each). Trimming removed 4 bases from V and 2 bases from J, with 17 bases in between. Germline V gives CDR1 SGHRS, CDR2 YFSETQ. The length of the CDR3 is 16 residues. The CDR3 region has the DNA TGCGCCAGCAGCCCGGCCCGGGGCGGTGACACAGATACGCAGTATTTT. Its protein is CASSPARGGDTDTQYF.

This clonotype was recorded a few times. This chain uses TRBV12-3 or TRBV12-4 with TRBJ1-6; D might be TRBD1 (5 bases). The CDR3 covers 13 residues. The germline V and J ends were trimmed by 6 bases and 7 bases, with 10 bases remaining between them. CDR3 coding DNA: TGTGCCAGCAGGAGGGGTGAAAATTCACCCCTCCACTTT. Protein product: CASRRGENSPLHF.

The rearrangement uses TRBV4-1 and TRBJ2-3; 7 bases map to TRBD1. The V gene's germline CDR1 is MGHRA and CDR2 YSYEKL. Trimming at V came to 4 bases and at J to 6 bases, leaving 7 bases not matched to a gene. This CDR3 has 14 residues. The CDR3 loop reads CASSRDSKPDTQYF. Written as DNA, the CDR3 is TGCGCCAGCAGCCGGGACAGTAAGCCCGATACGCAGTATTTT.

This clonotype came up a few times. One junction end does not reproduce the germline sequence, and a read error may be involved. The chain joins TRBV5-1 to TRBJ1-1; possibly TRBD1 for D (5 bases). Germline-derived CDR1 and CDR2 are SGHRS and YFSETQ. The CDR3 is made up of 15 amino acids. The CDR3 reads CASSLWTTGSTEAFF. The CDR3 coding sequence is TGCGCCAGCAGCCTTTGGACAACGGGGAGCACTGAAGCCTTCTTT. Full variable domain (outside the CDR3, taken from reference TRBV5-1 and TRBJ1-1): KAGVTQTPRYLIKTRGQQVTLSCSPISGHRSVSWYQQTPGQGLQFLFEYFSETQRNKGNFPGRFSGRQFSNSRSEMNVSTLELGDSALYLCASSLWTTGSTEAFFGQGTRLTVV.

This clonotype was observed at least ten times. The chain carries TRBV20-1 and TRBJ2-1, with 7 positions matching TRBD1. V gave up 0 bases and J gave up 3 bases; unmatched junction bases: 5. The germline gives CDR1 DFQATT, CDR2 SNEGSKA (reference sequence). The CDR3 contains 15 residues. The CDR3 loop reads CSARDFGTDYNEQFF. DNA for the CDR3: TGCAGTGCTAGAGATTTCGGGACAGACTACAATGAGCAGTTCTTC.

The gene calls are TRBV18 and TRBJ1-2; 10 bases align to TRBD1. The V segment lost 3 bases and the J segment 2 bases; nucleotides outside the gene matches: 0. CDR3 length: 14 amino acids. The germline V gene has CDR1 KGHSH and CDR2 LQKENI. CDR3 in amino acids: CASSPGQGNYGYTF. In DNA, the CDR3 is TGTGCCAGCTCACCGGGACAGGGGAACTATGGCTACACCTTC.

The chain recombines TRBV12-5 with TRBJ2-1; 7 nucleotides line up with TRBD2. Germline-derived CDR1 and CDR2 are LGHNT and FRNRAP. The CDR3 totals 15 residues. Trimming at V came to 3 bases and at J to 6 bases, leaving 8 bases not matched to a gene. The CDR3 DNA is TGTGCTAGTGGTTTCTCCGGACTAGGTCTCAATGAGCAGTTCTTC. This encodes CASGFSGLGLNEQFF.

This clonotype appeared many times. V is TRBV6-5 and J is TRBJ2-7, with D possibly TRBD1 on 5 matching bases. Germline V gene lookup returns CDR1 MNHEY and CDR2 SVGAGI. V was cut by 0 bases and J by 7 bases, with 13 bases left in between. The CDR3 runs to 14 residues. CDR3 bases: TGTGCCAGCAGTTACTCGAGCCAGGGTTGGGAGCAGTACTTC. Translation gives CASSYSSQGWEQYF.

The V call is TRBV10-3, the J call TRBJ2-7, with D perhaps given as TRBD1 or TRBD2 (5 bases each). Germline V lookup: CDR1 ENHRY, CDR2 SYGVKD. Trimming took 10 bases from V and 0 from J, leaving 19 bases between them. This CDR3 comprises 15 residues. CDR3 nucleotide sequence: TGTGCCACCAGCCCGGGACCGAAGACCTCCTACGAGCAGTACTTC. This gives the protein CATSPGPKTSYEQYF.

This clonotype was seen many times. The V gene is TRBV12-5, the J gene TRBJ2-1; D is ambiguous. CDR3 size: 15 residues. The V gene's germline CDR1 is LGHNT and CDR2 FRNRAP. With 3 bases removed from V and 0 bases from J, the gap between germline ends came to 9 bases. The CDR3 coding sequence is TGTGCTAGTGGTTTTTCACCTAACTCCTACAATGAGCAGTTCTTC. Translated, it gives CASGFSPNSYNEQFF.

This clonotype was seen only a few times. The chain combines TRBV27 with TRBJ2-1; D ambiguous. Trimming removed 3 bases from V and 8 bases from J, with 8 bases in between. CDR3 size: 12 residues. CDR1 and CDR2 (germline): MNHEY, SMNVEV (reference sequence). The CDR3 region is CASSFVPYEQFF. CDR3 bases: TGTGCCAGCAGTTTCGTCCCTTATGAGCAGTTCTTC.

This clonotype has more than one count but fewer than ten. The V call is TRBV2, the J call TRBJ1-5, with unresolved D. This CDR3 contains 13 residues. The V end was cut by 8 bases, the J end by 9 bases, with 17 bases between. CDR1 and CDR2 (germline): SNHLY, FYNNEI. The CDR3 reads CASGFEQPPPQHF. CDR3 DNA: TGTGCCAGCGGCTTCGAACAGCCTCCGCCCCAGCATTTT.

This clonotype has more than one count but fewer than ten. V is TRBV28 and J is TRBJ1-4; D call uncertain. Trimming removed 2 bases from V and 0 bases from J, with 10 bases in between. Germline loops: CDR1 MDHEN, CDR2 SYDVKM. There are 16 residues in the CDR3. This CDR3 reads CASSLASAATNEKLFF. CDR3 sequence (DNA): TGTGCCAGCAGTTTAGCATCGGCTGCAACTAATGAAAAACTGTTTTTT. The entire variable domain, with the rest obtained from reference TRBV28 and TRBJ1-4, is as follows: DVKVTQSSRYLVKRTGEKVFLECVQDMDHENMFWYRQDPGLGLRLIYFSYDVKMKEKGDIPEGYSVSREKKERFSLILESASTNQTSMYLCASSLASAATNEKLFFGSGTQLSVL.